This T cell receptor (beta chain) was retrieved from a study of T cell changes during pregnancy in multiple sclerosis. Some clones are missing from TCRdb's copy, which holds only in-frame ones; the method was immunoSEQ multiplex PCR. The table has fewer than 45,000 clones, 94% seen once. Trimming at V came to 0 bases and at J to 5 bases, leaving 8 bases not matched to a gene. Germline V lookup: CDR1 LNHDA, CDR2 SQIVND (reference sequence). The CDR3 runs 16 residues. The starting material was CD8+ T cells from peripheral blood mononuclear cells, obtained in the third trimester of pregnancy. The sequence derives from a female donor with multiple sclerosis, enrolled in a pregnancy study. J is TRBJ2-7 and V is TRBV19, with 9 bases fitting TRBD2. Here the CDR3 DNA reads TGTGCCAGTAGTATAGATAAGGCGGGAGGGCCAAACGAGCAGTACTTC. Translation gives CASSIDKAGGPNEQYF.